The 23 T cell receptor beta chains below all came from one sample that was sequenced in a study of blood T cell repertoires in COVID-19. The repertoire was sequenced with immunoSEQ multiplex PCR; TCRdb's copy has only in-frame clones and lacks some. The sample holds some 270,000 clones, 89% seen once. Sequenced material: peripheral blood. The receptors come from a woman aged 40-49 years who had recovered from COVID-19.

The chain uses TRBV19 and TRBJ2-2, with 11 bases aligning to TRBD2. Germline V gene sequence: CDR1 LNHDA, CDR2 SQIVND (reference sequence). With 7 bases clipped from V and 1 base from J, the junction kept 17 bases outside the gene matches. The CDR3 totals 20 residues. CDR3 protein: CASTGLAGGSRSLNTGELFF. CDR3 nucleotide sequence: TGTGCCAGTACCGGGCTAGCGGGGGGCTCCCGATCTTTGAACACCGGGGAGCTGTTTTTT.

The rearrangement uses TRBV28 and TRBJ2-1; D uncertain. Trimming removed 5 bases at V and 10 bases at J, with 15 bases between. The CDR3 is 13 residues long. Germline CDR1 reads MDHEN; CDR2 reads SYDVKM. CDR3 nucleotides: TGTGCCAGCAGTCTGGTCCAACCGAGGGAGCAGTTCTTC. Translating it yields CASSLVQPREQFF.

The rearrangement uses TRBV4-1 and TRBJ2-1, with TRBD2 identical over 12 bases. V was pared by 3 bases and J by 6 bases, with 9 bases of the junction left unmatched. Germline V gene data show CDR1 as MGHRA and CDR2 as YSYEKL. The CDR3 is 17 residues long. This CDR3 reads CASSHTPTSGGFNEQFF. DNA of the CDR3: TGCGCCAGCAGCCACACACCAACTAGCGGGGGGTTCAATGAGCAGTTCTTC.

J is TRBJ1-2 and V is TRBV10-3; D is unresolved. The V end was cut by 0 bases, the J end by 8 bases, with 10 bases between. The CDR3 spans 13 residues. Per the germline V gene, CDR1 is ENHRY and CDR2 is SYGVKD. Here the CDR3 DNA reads TGTGCCATCAGTGAGTCTTCGGGGATCGGCTACACCTTC. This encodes CAISESSGIGYTF.

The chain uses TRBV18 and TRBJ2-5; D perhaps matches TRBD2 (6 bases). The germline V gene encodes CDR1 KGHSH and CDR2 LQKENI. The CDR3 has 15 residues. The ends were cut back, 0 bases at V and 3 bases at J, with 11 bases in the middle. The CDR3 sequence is CASSPPATRKETQYF. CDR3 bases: TGTGCCAGCTCACCACCAGCGACTAGAAAAGAGACCCAGTACTTC.

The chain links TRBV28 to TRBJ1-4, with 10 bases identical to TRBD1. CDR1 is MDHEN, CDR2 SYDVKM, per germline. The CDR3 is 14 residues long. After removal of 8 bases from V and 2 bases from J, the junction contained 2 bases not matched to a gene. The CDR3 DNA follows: TGTGCCAGCCGGACAGGGGGGACTAATGAAAAACTGTTTTTT. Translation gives CASRTGGTNEKLFF.

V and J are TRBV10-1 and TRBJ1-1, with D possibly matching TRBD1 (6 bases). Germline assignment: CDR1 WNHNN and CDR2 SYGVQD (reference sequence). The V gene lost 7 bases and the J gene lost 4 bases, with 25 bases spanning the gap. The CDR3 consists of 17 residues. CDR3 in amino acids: CASTLGIPGQSPTEAFF. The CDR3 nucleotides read TGCGCCAGCACCCTGGGAATCCCGGGACAAAGTCCCACTGAAGCTTTCTTT.

CDR3 in amino acids: CASSYRDRGAGNQPQHF. In nucleotides, the CDR3 is TGTGCCAGCAGCTACCGGGACAGGGGGGCGGGCAATCAGCCCCAGCATTTT. The chain links TRBV14 to TRBJ1-5; 11 nucleotides line up with TRBD1. This CDR3 has 17 residues. Trimming took 5 bases from V and 2 from J; bases not matched to a gene: 8. Germline assignment: CDR1 SGHDN and CDR2 FVKESK. The variable domain in full, with the rest retrieved from reference TRBV14 and TRBJ1-5, is EAGVTQFPSHSVIEKGQTVTLRCDPISGHDNLYWYRRVMGKEIKFLLHFVKESKQDESGMPNNRFLAERTGGTYSTLKVQPAELEDSGVYFCASSYRDRGAGNQPQHFGDGTRLSIL.

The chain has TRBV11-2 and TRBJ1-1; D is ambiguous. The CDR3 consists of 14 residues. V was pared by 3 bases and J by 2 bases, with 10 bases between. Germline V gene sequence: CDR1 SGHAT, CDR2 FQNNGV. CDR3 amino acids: CASSFAGSNTEAFF. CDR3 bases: TGTGCCAGCAGCTTCGCTGGGAGTAACACTGAAGCTTTCTTT.

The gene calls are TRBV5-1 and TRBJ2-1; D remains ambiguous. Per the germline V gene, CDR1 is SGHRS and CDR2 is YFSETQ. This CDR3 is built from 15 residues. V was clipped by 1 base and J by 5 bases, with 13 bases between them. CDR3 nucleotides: TGCGCCAGCAGCTTGTATCTACTACCCAACAATGAGCAGTTCTTC. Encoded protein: CASSLYLLPNNEQFF. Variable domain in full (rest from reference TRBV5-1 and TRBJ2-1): KAGVTQTPRYLIKTRGQQVTLSCSPISGHRSVSWYQQTPGQGLQFLFEYFSETQRNKGNFPGRFSGRQFSNSRSEMNVSTLELGDSALYLCASSLYLLPNNEQFFGPGTRLTVL.

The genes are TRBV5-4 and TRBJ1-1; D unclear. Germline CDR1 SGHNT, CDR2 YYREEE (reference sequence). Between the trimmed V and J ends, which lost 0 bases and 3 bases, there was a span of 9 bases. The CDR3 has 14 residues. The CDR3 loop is CASSLALSDTEAFF. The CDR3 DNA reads TGTGCCAGCAGCTTGGCACTTTCCGACACTGAAGCTTTCTTT. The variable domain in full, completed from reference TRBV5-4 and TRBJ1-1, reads ETGVTQSPTHLIKTRGQQVTLRCSSQSGHNTVSWYQQALGQGPQFIFQYYREEENGRGNFPPRFSGLQFPNYSSELNVNALELDDSALYLCASSLALSDTEAFFGQGTRLTVV.

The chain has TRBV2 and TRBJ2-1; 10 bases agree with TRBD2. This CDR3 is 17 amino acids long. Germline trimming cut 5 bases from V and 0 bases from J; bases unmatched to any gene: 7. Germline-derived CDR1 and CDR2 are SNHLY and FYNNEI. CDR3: CASSPGLASFSYNEQFF. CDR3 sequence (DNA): TGTGCCAGCAGTCCGGGACTAGCGAGTTTCTCCTACAATGAGCAGTTCTTC.

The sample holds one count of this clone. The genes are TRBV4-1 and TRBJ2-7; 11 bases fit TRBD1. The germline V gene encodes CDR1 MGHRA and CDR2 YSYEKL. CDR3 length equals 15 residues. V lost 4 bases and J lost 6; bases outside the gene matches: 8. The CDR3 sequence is CASSPRGQGDPEQYF. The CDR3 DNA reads TGCGCCAGCAGCCCCCGGGGACAGGGGGACCCCGAGCAGTACTTC.

In nucleotides, the CDR3 is TGTGCCAGTAGTATCAACCAGGGAGAGACCCAGTACTTC. Residues: CASSINQGETQYF. The gene calls are TRBV19 and TRBJ2-5, with D possibly being TRBD1 (5 bases). The germline V gene has CDR1 LNHDA and CDR2 SQIVND (reference sequence). V lost 3 bases, J lost 4 bases, and 9 bases lay in between. This CDR3 is built from 13 residues. Full variable domain (remainder filled in from reference TRBV19 and TRBJ2-5): DGGITQSPKYLFRKEGQNVTLSCEQNLNHDAMYWYRQDPGQGLRLIYYSQIVNDFQKGDIAEGYSVSREKKESFPLTVTSAQKNPTAFYLCASSINQGETQYFGPGTRLLVL.

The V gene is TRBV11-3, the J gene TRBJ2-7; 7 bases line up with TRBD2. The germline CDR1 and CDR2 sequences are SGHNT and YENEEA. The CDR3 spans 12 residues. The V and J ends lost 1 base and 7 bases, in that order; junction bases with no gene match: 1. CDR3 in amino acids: CASSLGRGEQYV. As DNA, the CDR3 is TGTGCCAGCAGCTTAGGGCGGGGGGAGCAGTACGTC.

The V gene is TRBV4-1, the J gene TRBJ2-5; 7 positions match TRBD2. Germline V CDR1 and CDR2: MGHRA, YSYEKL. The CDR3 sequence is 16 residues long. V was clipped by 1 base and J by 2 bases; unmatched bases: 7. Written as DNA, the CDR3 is TGCGCCAGCAGCCAAGTTGGGGGGGGGTATCAAGAGACCCAGTACTTC. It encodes CASSQVGGGYQETQYF.

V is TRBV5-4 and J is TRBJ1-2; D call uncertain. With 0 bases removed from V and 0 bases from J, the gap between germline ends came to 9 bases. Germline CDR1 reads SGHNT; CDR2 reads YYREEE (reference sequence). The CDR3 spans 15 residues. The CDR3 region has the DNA TGTGCCAGCAGCTTGGGGAAGACTGCTAACTATGGCTACACCTTC. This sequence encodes CASSLGKTANYGYTF.

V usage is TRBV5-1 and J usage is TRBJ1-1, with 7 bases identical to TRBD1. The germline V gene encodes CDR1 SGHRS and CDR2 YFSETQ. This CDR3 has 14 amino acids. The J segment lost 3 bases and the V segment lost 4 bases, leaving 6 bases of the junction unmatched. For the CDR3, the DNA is TGCGCCAGCAGCGAAGGCAGGGGGTACACTGAAGCTTTCTTT. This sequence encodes CASSEGRGYTEAFF.

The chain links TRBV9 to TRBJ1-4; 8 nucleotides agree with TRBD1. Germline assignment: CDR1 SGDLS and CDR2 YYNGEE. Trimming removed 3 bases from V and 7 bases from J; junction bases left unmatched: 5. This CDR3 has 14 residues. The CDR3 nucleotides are TGTGCCAGCAGCGCCAGGGGGCCGGGTGAAAAACTGTTTTTT. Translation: CASSARGPGEKLFF.

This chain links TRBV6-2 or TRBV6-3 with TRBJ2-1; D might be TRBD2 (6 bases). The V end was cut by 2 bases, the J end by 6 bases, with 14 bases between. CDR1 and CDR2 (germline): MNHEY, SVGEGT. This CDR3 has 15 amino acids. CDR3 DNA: TGTGCCAGCAGTTACGGGAAACTAGCCGCCAATGAGCAGTTCTTC. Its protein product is CASSYGKLAANEQFF.

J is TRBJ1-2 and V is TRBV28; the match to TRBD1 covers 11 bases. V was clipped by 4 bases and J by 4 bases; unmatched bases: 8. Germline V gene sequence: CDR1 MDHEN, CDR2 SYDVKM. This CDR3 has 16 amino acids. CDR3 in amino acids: CASSSGQGATGYGYTF. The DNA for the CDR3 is TGTGCCAGCAGTTCAGGACAGGGGGCGACGGGCTATGGCTACACCTTC.

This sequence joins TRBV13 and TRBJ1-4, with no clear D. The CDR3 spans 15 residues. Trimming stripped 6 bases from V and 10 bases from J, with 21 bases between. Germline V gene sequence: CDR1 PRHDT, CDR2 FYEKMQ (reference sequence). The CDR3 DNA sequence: TGTGCCAGCAGTTTTAGGACGGAGGGATCGGGAAAACTGTTTTTT. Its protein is CASSFRTEGSGKLFF.

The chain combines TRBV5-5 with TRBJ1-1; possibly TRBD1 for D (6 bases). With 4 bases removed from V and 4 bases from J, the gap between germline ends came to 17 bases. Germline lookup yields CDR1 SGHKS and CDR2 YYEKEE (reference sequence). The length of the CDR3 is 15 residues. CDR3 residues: CASSGAGGAITEAFF. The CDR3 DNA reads TGTGCCAGCAGCGGCGCGGGGGGCGCGATCACTGAAGCTTTCTTT.